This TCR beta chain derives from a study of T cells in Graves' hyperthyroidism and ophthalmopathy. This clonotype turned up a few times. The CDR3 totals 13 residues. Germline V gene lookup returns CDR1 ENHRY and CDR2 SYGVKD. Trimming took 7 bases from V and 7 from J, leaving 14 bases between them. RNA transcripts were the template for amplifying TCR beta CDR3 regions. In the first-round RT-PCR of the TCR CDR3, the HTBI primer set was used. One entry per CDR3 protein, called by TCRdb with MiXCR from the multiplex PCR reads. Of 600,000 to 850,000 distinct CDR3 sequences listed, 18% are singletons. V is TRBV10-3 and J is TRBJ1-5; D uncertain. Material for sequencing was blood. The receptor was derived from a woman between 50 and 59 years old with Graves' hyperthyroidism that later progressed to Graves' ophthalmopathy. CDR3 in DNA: TGTGCCATCACGGACGGAGACGGGCAGCCCCAGCATTTT. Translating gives CAITDGDGQPQHF.